The TCR beta chain under discussion was sequenced for a study of T cell responses to AZD1222 COVID-19 vaccine. Findings of the study overall: The donors showed a predominance of white British ancestry and of females, with possible underestimation of clonal diversity. Repertoire samples came only from after the peak T cell response.

Only in-frame clones appear in the TCRdb table, and some are missing; sequencing was by immunoSEQ multiplex PCR. Of around 90,000 clones in the sample, roughly 85% were seen once. As to this clone: Its antigen is as yet unknown.

CDR1 and CDR2 from the germline V gene are LNHDA and SQIVND (reference sequence). This CDR3 contains 15 residues. Trimming cost V 4 bases and J 6 bases, with 15 bases left between them. The receptor's source is an adult in good health. The specimen comprised peripheral blood, sampled on day 0 of AZD1222 vaccination. The rearrangement links TRBV19 to TRBJ1-4; D possibly corresponds to TRBD1 (5 bases). This CDR3 reads CASSRPARVDEKLFF. CDR3 bases: TGTGCCAGTAGTAGGCCCGCCAGGGTTGATGAAAAACTGTTTTTT.